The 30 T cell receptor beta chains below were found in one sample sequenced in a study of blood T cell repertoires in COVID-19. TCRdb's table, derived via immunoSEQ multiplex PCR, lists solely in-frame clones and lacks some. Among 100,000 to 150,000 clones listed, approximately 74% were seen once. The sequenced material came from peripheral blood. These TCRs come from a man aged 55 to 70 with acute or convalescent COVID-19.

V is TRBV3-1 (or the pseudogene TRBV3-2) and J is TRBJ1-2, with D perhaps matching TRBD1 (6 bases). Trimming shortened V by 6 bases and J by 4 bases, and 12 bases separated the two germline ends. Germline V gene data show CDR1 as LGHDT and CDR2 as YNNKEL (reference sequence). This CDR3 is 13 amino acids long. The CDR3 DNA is TGTGCCAGCAGTCCTGGACAGTTCTATGGCTACACCTTC. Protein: CASSPGQFYGYTF.

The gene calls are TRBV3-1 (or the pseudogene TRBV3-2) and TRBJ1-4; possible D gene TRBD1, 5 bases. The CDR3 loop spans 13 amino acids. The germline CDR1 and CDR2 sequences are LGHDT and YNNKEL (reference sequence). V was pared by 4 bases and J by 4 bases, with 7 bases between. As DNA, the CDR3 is TGTGCCAGCAGCCGACAGCATAATGAAAAACTGTTTTTT. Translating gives CASSRQHNEKLFF.

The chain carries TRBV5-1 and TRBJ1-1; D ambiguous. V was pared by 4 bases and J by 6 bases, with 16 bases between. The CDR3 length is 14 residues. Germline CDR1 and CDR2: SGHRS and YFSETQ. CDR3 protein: CASSPIPTGAEAFF. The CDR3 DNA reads TGCGCCAGCAGCCCCATCCCGACCGGGGCTGAAGCTTTCTTT.

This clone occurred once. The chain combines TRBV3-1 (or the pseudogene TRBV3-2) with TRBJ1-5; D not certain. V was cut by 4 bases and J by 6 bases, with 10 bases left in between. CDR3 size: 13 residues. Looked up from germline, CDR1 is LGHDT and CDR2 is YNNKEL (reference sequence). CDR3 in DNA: TGTGCCAGCAGCCTCACCCGGGGTCAGCCCCAGCATTTT. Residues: CASSLTRGQPQHF.

The CDR3: CARDGGNTEAFF. The CDR3, as DNA: TGTGCTAGGGACGGGGGGAACACTGAAGCTTTCTTT. The chain employs TRBV30 and TRBJ1-1, with TRBD1 as a possible D gene (5 bases). The CDR3 contains 12 residues. The germline V gene encodes CDR1 GTSNPN and CDR2 SVGIG (reference sequence).

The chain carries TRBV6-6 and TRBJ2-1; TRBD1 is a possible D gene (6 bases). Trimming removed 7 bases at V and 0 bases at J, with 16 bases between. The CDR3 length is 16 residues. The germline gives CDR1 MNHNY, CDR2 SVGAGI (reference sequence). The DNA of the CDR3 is TGTGCCAGCACCAAACAGGGATCGAGCTCCTACAATGAGCAGTTCTTC. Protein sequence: CASTKQGSSSYNEQFF.

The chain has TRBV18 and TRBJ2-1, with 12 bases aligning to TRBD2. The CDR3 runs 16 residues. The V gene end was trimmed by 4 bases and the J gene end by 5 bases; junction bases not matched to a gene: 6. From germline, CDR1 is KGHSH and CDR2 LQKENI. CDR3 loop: CASSLRTSGDHNEQFF. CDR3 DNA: TGTGCCAGCTCACTCCGGACTAGCGGGGATCACAATGAGCAGTTCTTC.

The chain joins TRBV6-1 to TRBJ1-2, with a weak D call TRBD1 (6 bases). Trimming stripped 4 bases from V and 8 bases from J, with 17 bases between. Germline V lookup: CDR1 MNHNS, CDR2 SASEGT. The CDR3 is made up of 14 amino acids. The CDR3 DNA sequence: TGTGCCAGCAGTGGGTACGGGACATCTCGGGGCTACACCTTC. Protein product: CASSGYGTSRGYTF.

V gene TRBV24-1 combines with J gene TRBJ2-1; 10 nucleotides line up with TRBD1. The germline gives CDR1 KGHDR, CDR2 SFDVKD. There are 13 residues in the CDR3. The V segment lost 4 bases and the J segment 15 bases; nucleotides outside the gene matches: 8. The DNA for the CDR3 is TGTGCCACCAGTGACCGAGACAGGGGGCGATTGTTCTTC. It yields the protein CATSDRDRGRLFF.

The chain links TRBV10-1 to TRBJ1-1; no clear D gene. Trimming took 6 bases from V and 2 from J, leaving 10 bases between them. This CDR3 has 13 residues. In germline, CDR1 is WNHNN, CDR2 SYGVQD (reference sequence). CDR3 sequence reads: CASSKTRNTEAFF. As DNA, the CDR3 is TGCGCCAGCAGCAAGACAAGAAACACTGAAGCTTTCTTT.

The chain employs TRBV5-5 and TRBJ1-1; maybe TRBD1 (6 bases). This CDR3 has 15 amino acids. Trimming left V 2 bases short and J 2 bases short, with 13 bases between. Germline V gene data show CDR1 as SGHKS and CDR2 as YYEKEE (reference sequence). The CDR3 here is CASSFQGNYNTEAFF. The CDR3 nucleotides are TGTGCCAGCAGCTTTCAGGGGAATTATAACACTGAAGCTTTCTTT.

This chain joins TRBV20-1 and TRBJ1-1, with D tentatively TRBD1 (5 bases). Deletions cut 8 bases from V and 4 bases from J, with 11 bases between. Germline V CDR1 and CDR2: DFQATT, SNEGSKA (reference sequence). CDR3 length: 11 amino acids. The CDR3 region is CSSQQATEAFF. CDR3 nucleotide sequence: TGCAGTTCCCAACAGGCCACTGAAGCTTTCTTT.

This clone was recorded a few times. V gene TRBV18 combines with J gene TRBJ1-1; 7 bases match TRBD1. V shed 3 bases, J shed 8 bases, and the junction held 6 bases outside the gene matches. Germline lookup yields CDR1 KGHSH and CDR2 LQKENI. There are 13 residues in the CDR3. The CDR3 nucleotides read TGTGCCAGCTCACCGTCGGGACAGAAAGAAGCTTTCTTT. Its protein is CASSPSGQKEAFF.

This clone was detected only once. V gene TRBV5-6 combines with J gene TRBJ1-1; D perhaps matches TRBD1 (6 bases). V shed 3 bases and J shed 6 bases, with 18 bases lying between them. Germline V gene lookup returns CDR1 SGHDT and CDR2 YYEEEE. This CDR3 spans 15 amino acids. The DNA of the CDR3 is TGTGCCAGCAGCTATACCCCAGGGAGGGGGGCTGAAGCTTTCTTT. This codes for CASSYTPGRGAEAFF.

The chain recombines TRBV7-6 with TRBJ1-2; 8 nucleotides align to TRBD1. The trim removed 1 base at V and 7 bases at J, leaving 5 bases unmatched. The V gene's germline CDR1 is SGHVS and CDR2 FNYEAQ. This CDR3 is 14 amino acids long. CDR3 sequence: CASSLEAGGIGYTF. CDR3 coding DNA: TGTGCCAGCAGCTTAGAGGCAGGGGGCATTGGCTACACCTTC.

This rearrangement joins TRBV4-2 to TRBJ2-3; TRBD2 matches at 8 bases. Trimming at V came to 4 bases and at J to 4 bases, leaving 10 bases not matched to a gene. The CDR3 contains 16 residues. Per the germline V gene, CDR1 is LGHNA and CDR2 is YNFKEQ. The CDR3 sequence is CASSRPSAGVADTQYF. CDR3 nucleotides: TGTGCCAGCAGCCGGCCCTCAGCGGGAGTGGCAGATACGCAGTATTTT.

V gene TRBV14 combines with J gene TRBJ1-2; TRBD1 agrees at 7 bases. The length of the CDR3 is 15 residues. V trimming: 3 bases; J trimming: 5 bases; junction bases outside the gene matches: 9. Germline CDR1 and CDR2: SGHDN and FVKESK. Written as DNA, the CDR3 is TGTGCCAGCAGCCACATCTCGACAGGGTATTATGGCTACACCTTC. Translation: CASSHISTGYYGYTF.

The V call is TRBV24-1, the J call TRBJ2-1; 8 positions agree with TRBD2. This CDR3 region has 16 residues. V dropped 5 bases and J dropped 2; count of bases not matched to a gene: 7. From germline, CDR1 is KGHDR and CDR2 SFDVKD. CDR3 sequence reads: CATSGTGGRPYNEQFF. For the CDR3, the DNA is TGTGCCACCAGTGGGACGGGGGGGCGCCCCTACAATGAGCAGTTCTTC.

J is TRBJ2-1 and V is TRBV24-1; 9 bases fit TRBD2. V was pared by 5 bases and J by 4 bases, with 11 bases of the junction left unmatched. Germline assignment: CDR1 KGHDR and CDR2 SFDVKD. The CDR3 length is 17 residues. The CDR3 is CATSGAPGTSFYNEQFF. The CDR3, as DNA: TGTGCCACCAGTGGCGCACCCGGGACTAGCTTTTACAATGAGCAGTTCTTC.

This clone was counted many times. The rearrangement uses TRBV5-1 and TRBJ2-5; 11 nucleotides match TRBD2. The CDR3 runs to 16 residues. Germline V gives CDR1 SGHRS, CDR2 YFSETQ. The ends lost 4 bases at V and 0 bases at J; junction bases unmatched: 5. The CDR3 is CASSMGLAVDQETQYF. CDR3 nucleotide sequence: TGCGCCAGCAGCATGGGACTAGCGGTAGACCAAGAGACCCAGTACTTC.

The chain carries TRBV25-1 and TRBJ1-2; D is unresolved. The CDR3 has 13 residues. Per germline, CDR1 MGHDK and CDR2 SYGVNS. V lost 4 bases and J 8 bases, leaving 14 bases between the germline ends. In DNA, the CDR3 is TGTGCCAGCAGTGTGTACAGTAACGGCGGCTACACCTTC. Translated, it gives CASSVYSNGGYTF.

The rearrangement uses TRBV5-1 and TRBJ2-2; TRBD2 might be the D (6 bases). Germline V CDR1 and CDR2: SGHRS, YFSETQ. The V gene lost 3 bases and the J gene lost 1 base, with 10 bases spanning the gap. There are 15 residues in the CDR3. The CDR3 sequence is CASSSGEMNTGELFF. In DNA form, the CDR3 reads TGCGCCAGCAGCTCGGGGGAGATGAACACCGGGGAGCTGTTTTTT.

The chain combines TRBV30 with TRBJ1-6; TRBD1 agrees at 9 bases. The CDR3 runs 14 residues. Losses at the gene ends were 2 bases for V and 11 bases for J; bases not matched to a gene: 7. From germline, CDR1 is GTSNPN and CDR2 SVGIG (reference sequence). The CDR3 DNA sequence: TGTGCCTGGAGTCAGGACAGGGGTGGTACACCCCTCCACTTT. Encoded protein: CAWSQDRGGTPLHF. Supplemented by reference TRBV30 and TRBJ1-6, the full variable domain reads SQTIHQWPATLVQPVGSPLSLECTVEGTSNPNLYWYRQAAGRGLQLLFYSVGIGQISSEVPQNLSASRPQDRQFILSSKKLLLSDSGFYLCAWSQDRGGTPLHFGNGTRLTVT.

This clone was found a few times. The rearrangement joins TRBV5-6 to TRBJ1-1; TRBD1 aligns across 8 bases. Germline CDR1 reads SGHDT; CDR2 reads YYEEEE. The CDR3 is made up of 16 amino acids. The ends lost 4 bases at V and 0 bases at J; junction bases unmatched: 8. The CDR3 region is CASSVDRGGLNTEAFF. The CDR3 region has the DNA TGTGCCAGCAGCGTCGACAGGGGCGGATTGAACACTGAAGCTTTCTTT.

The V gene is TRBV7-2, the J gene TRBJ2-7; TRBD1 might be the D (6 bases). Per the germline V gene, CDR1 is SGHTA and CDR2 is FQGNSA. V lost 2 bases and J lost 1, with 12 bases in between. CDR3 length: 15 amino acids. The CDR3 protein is CASSLSGVGSYEQYF. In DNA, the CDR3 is TGTGCCAGCAGCTTATCAGGGGTCGGTTCCTACGAGCAGTACTTC.

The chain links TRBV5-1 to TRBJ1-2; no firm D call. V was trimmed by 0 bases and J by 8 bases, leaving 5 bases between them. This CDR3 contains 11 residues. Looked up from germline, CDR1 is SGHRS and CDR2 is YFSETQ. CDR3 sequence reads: CASSLDQGYTF. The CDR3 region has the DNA TGCGCCAGCAGCTTGGATCAGGGCTACACCTTC.

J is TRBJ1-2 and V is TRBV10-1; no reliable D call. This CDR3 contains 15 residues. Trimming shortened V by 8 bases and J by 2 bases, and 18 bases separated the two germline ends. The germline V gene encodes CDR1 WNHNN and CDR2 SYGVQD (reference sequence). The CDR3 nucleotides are TGCGCCAGCCCGGTTCAGGTTAAAATGAACTATGGCTACACCTTC. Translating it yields CASPVQVKMNYGYTF.

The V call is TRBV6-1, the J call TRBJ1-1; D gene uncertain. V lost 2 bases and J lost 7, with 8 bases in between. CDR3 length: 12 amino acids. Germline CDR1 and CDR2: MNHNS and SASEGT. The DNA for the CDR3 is TGTGCCAGCAGTGAAACTGATCTTGAAGCTTTCTTT. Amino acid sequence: CASSETDLEAFF.

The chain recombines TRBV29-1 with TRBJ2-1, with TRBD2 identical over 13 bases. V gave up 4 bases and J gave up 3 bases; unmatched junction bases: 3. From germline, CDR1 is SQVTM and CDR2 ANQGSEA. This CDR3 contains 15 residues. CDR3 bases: TGCAGCGTTGTAGGGACTAGCGGGATCTACAATGAGCAGTTCTTC. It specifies CSVVGTSGIYNEQFF.

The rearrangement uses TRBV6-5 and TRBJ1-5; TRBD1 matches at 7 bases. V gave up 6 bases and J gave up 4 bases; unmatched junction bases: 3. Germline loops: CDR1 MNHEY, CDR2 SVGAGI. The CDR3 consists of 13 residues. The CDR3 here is CASSRDSNQPQHF. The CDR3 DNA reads TGTGCCAGCAGCCGGGACAGTAATCAGCCCCAGCATTTT.